This section outlines one TCR beta chain sequence together with its context. This clone's antigen is unknown. Base qualities are not provided; no much larger clone lies one nucleotide away. TCRbeta CDR3 regions were amplified from genomic DNA using the immunoSEQ Assay, a bias-controlled multiplex PCR. Per the authors' processing: Nucleated cell counts per sample were estimated from amplification of reference gene primers within the assay. To quantify the absolute abundance of each unique TCRbeta CDR3 rearrangement, sequence reads were collapsed and filtered. For each sample, productive Simpson clonality was calculated as the square root of Simpson's diversity index over productive rearrangements. This immuneACCESS table, as held by TCRdb, lists in-frame sequences with V and J called but not all clones. Of the missing ones, under half trace to an unresolved V gene in checked studies; the others have no known cause. The V and J calls and clone size were taken over from that table, and D and trimming were inferred from the DNA. Counted in this sample were roughly 200,000 clones; 85% of them appeared once. Together, the top ten hold roughly a sixth of the sample.

The data stem from a study of blood T cell repertoires in COVID-19 (dated by TCRdb to 2018 to 2021). With respect to the entire study: The collaborator samples originated in the United States, Italy and Spain and spanned the acute and convalescent phases of COVID-19. The dataset comprised deeply sampled blood TCRbeta repertoires from subjects exposed to, actively infected with, or recovered from COVID-19. The material from the prospective study consisted of cDNA or gDNA derived from T cells, B-cell-depleted T cells, or PBMCs. Where available, HLA class I and class II types were obtained from metadata supplied by the sample provider rather than from assay-based typing. Samples were obtained from the ongoing ImmuneRACE study (first 160 participants) and from 1,000 to 1,500 subjects provided by 6 global collaborators. Sample metadata almost always included a de-identified subject ID, COVID-19 status, age in years and sex. The repertoires were made available in a free public database intended to serve as a resource for research on the immune response to SARS-CoV-2. Overall study results and their limits: The quantity of clinical and demographic metadata differed by source and by participant and was supplied without curation.

V was cut back by 0 bases and J by 14 bases, leaving a gap of 11 bases between them. The CDR3 sequence holds 12 residues, the cysteine and phenylalanine included. Only the CDR3 DNA is retained, 36 bases long and in frame from the first base. Reading the germline V gene gives CDR1 KGHSH and CDR2 LQKENI. Participants in the prospective study were enrolled through a virtual design, were aged about 18 to 90 years, and lived in under 25 United States geographic areas. In the prospective study, cohorts were assigned on the basis of participant-reported clinical history obtained from a screening survey and a study questionnaire. Recovered participants in ImmuneRACE Cohort 3 were defined as having two consecutive negative NP/OP PCR tests, clearance from a healthcare professional, or resolution of symptoms. In the prospective study, whole blood, serum and a nasopharyngeal or oropharyngeal swab were collected from each participant by mobile phlebotomists. Additional blood draws and questionnaires over an approximately two-month period could optionally be provided by prospective study participants. Before DNA extraction, prospective study blood samples were shipped either frozen or at room temperature.

The rearranged chain carries TRBV18 and TRBJ1-3, with an unclear D gene assignment. The TCR was taken from a man aged 35 to 55 who had recovered from COVID-19. The specimen sequenced was PBMCs or T cells enriched from blood (not recorded which). For the CDR3, the sequence is CASSPPQTTLYF. In nucleotide form, the sequence is TGTGCCAGCTCACCACCACAGACTACGCTATATTTT.